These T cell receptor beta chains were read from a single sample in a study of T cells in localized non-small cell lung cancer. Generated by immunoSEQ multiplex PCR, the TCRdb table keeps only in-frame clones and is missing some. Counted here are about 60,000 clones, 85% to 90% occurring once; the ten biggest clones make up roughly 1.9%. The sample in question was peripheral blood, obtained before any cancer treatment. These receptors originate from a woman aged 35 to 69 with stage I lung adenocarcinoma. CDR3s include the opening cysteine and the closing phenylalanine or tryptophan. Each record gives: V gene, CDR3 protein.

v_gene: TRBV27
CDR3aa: CASINTNTGELFF

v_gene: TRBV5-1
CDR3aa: CASSLGTSGGADTQYF

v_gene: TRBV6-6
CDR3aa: CASIRPGRNEQFF

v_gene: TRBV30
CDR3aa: CAWSVTSTGQYF

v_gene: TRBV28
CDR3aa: CASSLSRTSGSDYEQYF

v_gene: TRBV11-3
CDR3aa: CASSLASAAYNEQFF

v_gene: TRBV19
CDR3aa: CATGRVGTDTQYF

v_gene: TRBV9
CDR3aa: CASSADGTSETQYF

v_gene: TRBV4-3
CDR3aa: CASSQGGAGGLEQYF

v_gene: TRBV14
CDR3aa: CASSQVLNYGYTF

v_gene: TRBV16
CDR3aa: CASSQSGATGNQPQHF

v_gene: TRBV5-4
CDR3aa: CASSLASRDPTDTQYF